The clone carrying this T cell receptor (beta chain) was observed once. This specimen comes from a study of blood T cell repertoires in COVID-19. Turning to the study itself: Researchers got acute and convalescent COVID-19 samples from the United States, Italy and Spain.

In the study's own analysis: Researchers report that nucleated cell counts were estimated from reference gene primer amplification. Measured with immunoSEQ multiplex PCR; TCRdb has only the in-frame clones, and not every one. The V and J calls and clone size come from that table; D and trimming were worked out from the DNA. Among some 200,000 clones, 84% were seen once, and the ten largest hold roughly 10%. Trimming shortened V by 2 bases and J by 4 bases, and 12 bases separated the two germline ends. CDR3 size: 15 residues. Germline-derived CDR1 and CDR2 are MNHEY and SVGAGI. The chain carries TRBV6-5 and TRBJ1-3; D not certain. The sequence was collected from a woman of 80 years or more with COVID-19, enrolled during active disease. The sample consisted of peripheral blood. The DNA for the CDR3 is TGTGCCAGCAGTTACGGAGGAGGGTCCGGAAACACCATATATTTT. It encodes CASSYGGGSGNTIYF.